This TCR beta chain was observed in a study of control samples from healthy donors and cancer patients. The table came from immunoSEQ multiplex PCR; TCRdb's copy has only in-frame clones and leaves some out. This table holds about 84,000 clones, approximately 80% found once. The CDR3 consists of 14 residues. Germline V CDR1 and CDR2: MNHEY, SMNVEV (reference sequence). V lost 6 bases, J lost 1 base, and 12 bases lay in between. This TCR derives from a man aged 55 to 69 with head and neck cancer. The sequencing input was PBMCs. This chain links TRBV27 with TRBJ1-2, with D possibly TRBD1 on 5 matching bases. Here the CDR3 reads CASRHRRDNYGYTF. The CDR3 DNA is TGTGCCAGCAGACACCGCAGGGATAACTATGGCTACACCTTC.